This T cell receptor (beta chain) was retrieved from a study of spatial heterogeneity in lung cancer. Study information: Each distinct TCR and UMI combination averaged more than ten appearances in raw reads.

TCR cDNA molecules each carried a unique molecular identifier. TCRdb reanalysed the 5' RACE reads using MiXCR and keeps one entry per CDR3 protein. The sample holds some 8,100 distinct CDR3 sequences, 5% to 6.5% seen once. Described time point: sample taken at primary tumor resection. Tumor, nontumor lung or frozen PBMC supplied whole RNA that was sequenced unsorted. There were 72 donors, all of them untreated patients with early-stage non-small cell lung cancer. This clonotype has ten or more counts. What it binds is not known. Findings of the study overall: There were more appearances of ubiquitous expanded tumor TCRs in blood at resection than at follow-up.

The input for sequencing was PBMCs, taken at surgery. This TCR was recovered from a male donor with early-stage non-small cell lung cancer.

The CDR3 coding sequence is TGCGCCAGCAGCTGGAACCGGGACATCGCTTTCTTT. Translating it yields CASSWNRDIAFF. This sequence joins TRBV5-1 and TRBJ1-1, with D possibly matching TRBD1 (6 bases). V was pared by 3 bases and J by 11 bases, with 14 bases between. Germline V gene data show CDR1 as SGHRS and CDR2 as YFSETQ. There are 12 residues in the CDR3.